Each of the 15 T cell receptor beta chains below was sequenced from the same sample in a study of blood T cells in healthy people across ages. PCR was performed a second time for about 6 to 12 cycles using a sample-barcoded 5' primer and a J-beta primer mix. TCRdb re-derived calls from the 5' RACE reads in MiXCR, one entry per CDR3 protein. Among approximately 810,000 distinct CDR3 sequences listed, less than 35% were seen once. The sample was blood. These receptors all stem from a woman aged 80 or older in good health.

A few counts support this clonotype. This rearrangement joins TRBV2 to TRBJ1-2; D may be TRBD1 (6 bases). Trimming shortened V by 4 bases and J by 8 bases, and 14 bases separated the two germline ends. This CDR3 region has 13 residues. Germline lookup yields CDR1 SNHLY and CDR2 FYNNEI. CDR3 bases: TGTGCCAGCAGTGTGCGGGGGGCGGAGGGCTACACCTTC. Translated: CASSVRGAEGYTF. Using reference TRBV2 and TRBJ1-2 for the parts outside the CDR3, the full variable domain is EPEVTQTPSHQVTQMGQEVILRCVPISNHLYFYWYRQILGQKVEFLVSFYNNEISEKSEIFDDQFSVERPDGSNFTLKIRSTKLEDSAMYFCASSVRGAEGYTFGSGTRLTVV.

The chain carries TRBV20-1 and TRBJ2-5; 8 positions match TRBD2. There are 15 residues in the CDR3. Germline CDR1 reads DFQATT; CDR2 reads SNEGSKA (reference sequence). The junction had 15 bases not matched to a gene; V was cut back by 3 bases and J by 9 bases. The CDR3 loop reads CSARVGAGAPGAQYF. CDR3 nucleotide sequence: TGCAGTGCTAGGGTGGGAGCGGGGGCCCCAGGGGCCCAGTACTTC.

This clonotype was detected only a few times. A much more abundant neighbour one base away suggests this may be a read error. The chain combines TRBV3-1 with TRBJ2-5; D unresolved. V lost 0 bases and J lost 5, with 16 bases in between. CDR1 and CDR2 (germline): LGHDT, YNNKEL (reference sequence). The CDR3 is 16 residues long. CDR3 amino acids: CASSQEARTRVETQYF. DNA of the CDR3: TGTGCCAGCAGCCAAGAGGCTAGAACCAGAGTGGAGACCCAGTACTTC.

The J gene is TRBJ2-7, the V gene TRBV28; 10 bases map to TRBD2. V shed 3 bases and J 7 bases; nucleotides not matched to a gene: 6. Per germline, CDR1 MDHEN and CDR2 SYDVKM. The CDR3 is made up of 14 amino acids. The CDR3 spells CASSLLAGVWEQYF. The CDR3 DNA follows: TGTGCCAGCAGTTTGCTAGCGGGGGTGTGGGAGCAGTACTTC.

This clonotype was picked up many times. The chain recombines TRBV5-1 with TRBJ1-4; D might be TRBD1 (5 bases). Trimming pared 4 bases from V and 10 bases from J, leaving 26 bases between. The CDR3 covers 17 residues. In germline, CDR1 is SGHRS, CDR2 YFSETQ. CDR3 sequence: CASSNALGPHQSSKLFF. CDR3 nucleotide sequence: TGCGCCAGCAGCAACGCCCTGGGGCCCCATCAGTCCTCAAAACTGTTTTTT. The variable domain in full, completed from reference TRBV5-1 and TRBJ1-4, reads KAGVTQTPRYLIKTRGQQVTLSCSPISGHRSVSWYQQTPGQGLQFLFEYFSETQRNKGNFPGRFSGRQFSNSRSEMNVSTLELGDSALYLCASSNALGPHQSSKLFFGSGTQLSVL.

This CDR3 is CASNLSWLGANVLTF. The CDR3 bases are TGCGCCAGCAACTTAAGCTGGCTCGGAGCCAACGTCCTGACTTTC. This chain links TRBV5-1 with TRBJ2-6; no definite D call. Germline lookup yields CDR1 SGHRS and CDR2 YFSETQ. The CDR3 runs 15 residues. Trimming took off 6 bases at V and 7 bases at J, with 17 bases between the two ends.

This clonotype was picked up a small number of times. The chain is built from TRBV5-8 and TRBJ1-2; D gene uncertain. The germline V and J ends were trimmed by 5 bases and 3 bases, with 8 bases remaining between them. CDR1 SGHTS and CDR2 YDEGEE come from the germline V gene. CDR3 size: 12 residues. This CDR3 is CASSRPDYGYTF. The CDR3 nucleotides are TGTGCCAGCAGTAGGCCGGACTATGGCTACACCTTC.

This clonotype was observed many times. The V call is TRBV29-1, the J call TRBJ2-5, with 7 bases aligning to TRBD2. The CDR3 is made up of 13 amino acids. The germline V gene encodes CDR1 SQVTM and CDR2 ANQGSEA. J lost 4 bases, V lost 6 bases, and 8 bases had no gene match. The CDR3 region has the DNA TGCAGCGTGAGGTGGGGGGGAGGAGAGACCCAGTACTTC. Translation: CSVRWGGGETQYF. Variable domain in full (rest from reference TRBV29-1 and TRBJ2-5): SAVISQKPSRDICQRGTSLTIQCQVDSQVTMMFWYRQQPGQSLTLIATANQGSEATYESGFVIDKFPISRPNLTFSTLTVSNMSPEDSSIYLCSVRWGGGETQYFGPGTRLLVL.

This clonotype occurred a few times. V gene TRBV7-2 combines with J gene TRBJ2-7; TRBD2 agrees at 7 bases. Trimming cost V 6 bases and J 0 bases; bases outside gene matches: 5. CDR1 and CDR2 (germline): SGHTA, FQGNSA. This CDR3 contains 14 residues. DNA for the CDR3: TGTGCCAGCAGGACTGGCGGGAGCTCCTACGAGCAGTACTTC. This sequence encodes CASRTGGSSYEQYF.

To note about this clonotype: This may come from a read error, since a much larger clone is one base off. The rearrangement uses TRBV5-1 and TRBJ2-7; 9 bases fit TRBD1. Unmatched junction bases numbered 7, after V lost 3 bases and J lost 3 bases. This CDR3 has 15 amino acids. CDR1 is SGHRS, CDR2 YFSETQ, per germline. The CDR3 here is CASSSTTGGFYEQYV. CDR3 nucleotide sequence: TGCGCCAGCAGCTCTACGACAGGGGGGTTCTACGAGCAGTACGTC.

The sample holds many counts of this clonotype. This sequence joins TRBV20-1 and TRBJ2-1, with 15 bases aligning to TRBD2. The CDR3 is made up of 18 amino acids. The germline V gene has CDR1 DFQATT and CDR2 SNEGSKA (reference sequence). V lost 0 bases to trimming and J lost 5 bases; unmatched junction nucleotides: 8. CDR3 in DNA: TGCAGTGCTAGAGATCGCGGAGGACTAGCGGGGGGGAACAATGAGCAGTTCTTC. It is translated as CSARDRGGLAGGNNEQFF.

This clonotype was counted only a few times. A much larger clone differs from this one at a single base, so this may be a read error. V gene TRBV3-1 combines with J gene TRBJ2-7; 9 positions agree with TRBD2. CDR1 and CDR2 (germline): LGHDT, YNNKEL (reference sequence). The CDR3 runs 15 residues. With 4 bases clipped from V and 7 bases from J, the junction kept 11 bases outside the gene matches. CDR3 sequence: CASSPTGLAANEQYF. CDR3 in DNA: TGTGCCAGCAGCCCAACGGGACTAGCTGCAAATGAGCAGTACTTC.

This clonotype has only a few counts. This sequence joins TRBV2 and TRBJ2-5, with D maybe TRBD1 (5 bases). Germline lookup yields CDR1 SNHLY and CDR2 FYNNEI. V lost 3 bases to trimming and J lost 5 bases, with 13 bases between them. The CDR3 has 14 residues. CDR3 in amino acids: CASSDQGGTETQYF. CDR3 nucleotides: TGTGCCAGCAGTGACCAGGGTGGCACGGAGACCCAGTACTTC.

In regard to this clonotype: A much larger clone is a single base away; this may be a read error. The chain carries TRBV20-1 and TRBJ1-2; 12 bases fit TRBD1. The V gene end was trimmed by 4 bases and the J gene end by 5 bases; junction bases not matched to a gene: 11. Germline V gene data show CDR1 as DFQATT and CDR2 as SNEGSKA (reference sequence). The CDR3 runs 16 residues. CDR3 amino acids: CSAIAGQGAFGYGYTF. CDR3 DNA sequence: TGCAGTGCTATTGCGGGACAGGGGGCCTTCGGGTATGGCTACACCTTC.

This clonotype has a handful of counts. The rearrangement uses TRBV4-1 and TRBJ1-4, with 8 bases lining up with TRBD1. The V gene's germline CDR1 is MGHRA and CDR2 YSYEKL. Trimming took 4 bases from V and 4 from J; bases not matched to a gene: 5. CDR3 length equals 15 residues. The CDR3 sequence: CASSLRTGFNEKLFF. DNA of the CDR3: TGCGCCAGCAGCCTACGGACAGGGTTTAATGAAAAACTGTTTTTT.